What follows is one T cell receptor (beta chain) and its context. Its antigen is as yet unknown. The treatment here: oral pan-JAK inhibitor, 5-10 mg twice daily. This entry belongs to a study of CD8+ T cells in alopecia areata. Germline lookup yields CDR1 MNHEY and CDR2 SVGAGI. The CDR3 contains 14 residues. The V and J ends lost 0 bases and 4 bases respectively, with 9 bases between them. Extraction of RNA preceded its reverse transcription into cDNA, which served as the sequencing template. TCRdb's table, derived via immunoSEQ multiplex PCR, lists solely in-frame clones and lacks some. This sample has about 290,000 clones, with 58% found just once. Study-level results: Association of baseline CD8+ expansion with response is uncertain owing to one nonresponder. Sharing of TCR sequences between patients (possibly for HLA-related reasons) was less clear than in mice. Among the top 100, expanded CD8+ clones were significantly decreased by tofacitinib, as was scalp clonality.

The material was CD4+ T cells sorted from blood, obtained at week 24, from a patient treated with tofacitinib. The sequence derives from a human donor with alopecia areata. The V call is TRBV6-5, the J call TRBJ1-2; D not certain. CDR3 region: CASSYSGLGYGYTF. The DNA for the CDR3 is TGTGCCAGCAGTTACTCCGGCCTGGGCTATGGCTACACCTTC.